A selection of T cell receptor beta chains follows, all from one sample in a study of OX40 agonist ivuxolimab in advanced cancers. TCRdb keeps only in-frame clones here, not all; method: immunoSEQ multiplex PCR. The table shows about 22,000 clones, with roughly 81% occurring only once. The sample was CD4+ or CD8+ T cells sorted from blood, taken in a trial of the OX40 agonist ivuxolimab. These receptors were obtained from an adult with an advanced solid tumor such as melanoma, head and neck, liver or kidney cancer. The CDR3 runs from the conserved cysteine through the conserved F or W. D genes are given only for firm matches. A clone size is listed for some rows: how often the clone was seen (once, few, many), or a class if it is expanded.

D	V	J	size	DNA	CDR3
TRBD2	TRBV6-1	TRBJ2-3	NA	TGTGCCCACCGGGCTAGCGGGGCGGGAGATACGCAGTATTTT	CAHRASGAGDTQYF
NA	TRBV27	TRBJ1-1	few	TGTGCCAGCAGTTCTGGCGGAGCTACTGAAGCTTTCTTT	CASSSGGATEAFF
TRBD2	TRBV30	TRBJ2-1	NA	TGTGCCTGGAGCCTGATAGCGGGAGTAGGAGATGAGCAGTTCTTC	CAWSLIAGVGDEQFF
NA	TRBV19	TRBJ2-7	NA	TGTGCCAGCGCCCCAGGGCTCACCTACGAGCAGTACTTC	CASAPGLTYEQYF
NA	TRBV7-3	TRBJ2-1	NA	TGTGCCAGCAGCCCCACGCAGAGCTCCTACAATGAGCAGTTCTTC	CASSPTQSSYNEQFF
NA	TRBV21-1	TRBJ1-5	NA	TGTGCCAGCAGCAACTGGGACACAAAAAAGAGCAATCAGCCCCAGCATTTT	CASSNWDTKKSNQPQHF
NA	TRBV2	TRBJ2-7	NA	TGTGCCAGCAGGGGGGAGACGGTAACCTACGAGCAGTACTTC	CASRGETVTYEQYF
TRBD1	TRBV27	TRBJ1-4	once	TGTGCCAGCGCGAGAGGGACAGGGGGCGTGTATGGTAATGAAAAACTGTTTTTT	CASARGTGGVYGNEKLFF
NA	TRBV27	TRBJ2-7	NA	TGTGCCAGCAGTTTATCTGCTACTGGCGAGCAGTACTTC	CASSLSATGEQYF
NA	TRBV27	TRBJ1-1	once	TGTGCCAGCAGTTTCAGGGCCTTGAACACTGAAGCTTTCTTT	CASSFRALNTEAFF
TRBD1	TRBV29-1	TRBJ1-2	few	TGCAGCGTTGCAACAGGGGTCGACTACACCTTC	CSVATGVDYTF
NA	TRBV6-6	TRBJ2-7	NA	TGTGCCAGCAGTTACTCGACACCGCCATCCTACGAGCAGTACTTC	CASSYSTPPSYEQYF
NA	TRBV16	TRBJ1-4	NA	TGTGCCAGCAACCCGACGGACGCAACTAATGAAAAACTGTTTTTT	CASNPTDATNEKLFF
NA	TRBV5-6	TRBJ1-1	NA	TGTGCCAGCAGCCCGACCCCCTCGGCTGAAGCTTTCTTT	CASSPTPSAEAFF
NA	TRBV2	TRBJ2-7	NA	TGTGCCAGCAGTGAACTGGAACGCTACGAGCAGTACTTC	CASSELERYEQYF
NA	TRBV4-1	TRBJ2-4	NA	TGCGCCAGCAGCCAAGATCCCCTAGCCAAAAACATTCAGTACTTC	CASSQDPLAKNIQYF
NA	TRBV7-2	TRBJ1-2	NA	TGTGCCAGCAGCTACGGACAGCCTGGCTACACCTTC	CASSYGQPGYTF
NA	TRBV9	TRBJ2-3	NA	TGTGCCAGCAGCCCATGGGCCTCCCCAGATACGCAGTATTTT	CASSPWASPDTQYF
NA	TRBV6-5	TRBJ2-7	NA	TGTGCCAGCATTGGTCCCTCCTACGAGCAGTACTTC	CASIGPSYEQYF
NA	TRBV29-1	TRBJ2-1	NA	TGCAGCGTTCCTTCTGGTCGTAATGAGCAGTTCTTC	CSVPSGRNEQFF